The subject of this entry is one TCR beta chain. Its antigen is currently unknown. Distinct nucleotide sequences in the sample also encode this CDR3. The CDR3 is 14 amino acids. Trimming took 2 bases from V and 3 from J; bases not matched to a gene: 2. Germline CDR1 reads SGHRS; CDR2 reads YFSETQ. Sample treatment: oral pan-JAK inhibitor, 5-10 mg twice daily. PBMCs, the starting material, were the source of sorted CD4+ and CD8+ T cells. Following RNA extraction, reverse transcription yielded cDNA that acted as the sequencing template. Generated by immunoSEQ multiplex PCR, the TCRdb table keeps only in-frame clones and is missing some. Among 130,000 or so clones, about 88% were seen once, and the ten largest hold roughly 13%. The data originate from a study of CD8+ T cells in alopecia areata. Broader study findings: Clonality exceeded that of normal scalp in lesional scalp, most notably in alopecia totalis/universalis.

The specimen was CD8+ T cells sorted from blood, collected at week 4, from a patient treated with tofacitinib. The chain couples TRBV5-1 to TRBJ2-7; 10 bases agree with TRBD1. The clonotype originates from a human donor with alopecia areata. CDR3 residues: CASSLGTGVYEQYF. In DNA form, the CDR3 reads TGCGCCAGCAGCTTAGGGACAGGGGTCTACGAGCAGTACTTC.